Listed below are T cell receptor beta chains from one sample, sequenced in a study of shared clonotypes between healthy human individuals. Using immunoSEQ multiplex PCR, the repertoire was profiled, and TCRdb retains in-frame clones only, with some absent. The sample lists some 2,500,000 clones, approximately 93% occurring once. Sequenced: naive CD4+ T cells from PBMCs. These TCRs come from a man aged 18 to 35 in good health. Some clones in this sample may be carry-over from other donors' samples. Both conserved end residues are part of each CDR3. The D gene is left open where the match is weak.

TRBV6-5	NA	12	TRBJ2-7	CASSPTSYEQYF	TGTGCCAGCAGCCCCACCTCCTACGAGCAGTACTTC
TRBV28	NA	14	TRBJ1-4	CASSFGSTNEKLFF	TGTGCCAGCAGTTTTGGCAGCACTAATGAAAAACTGTTTTTT
TRBV5-1	NA	15	TRBJ2-1	CASSLDSGRNNEQFF	TGCGCCAGCAGCTTGGATTCGGGCCGTAACAATGAGCAGTTCTTC
TRBV10-3	TRBD1	14	TRBJ2-7	CAVTRGQGDGEQYF	TGTGCCGTGACACGGGGACAGGGGGACGGCGAGCAGTACTTC
TRBV7-9	NA	14	TRBJ2-7	CASSFRDIFYEQYF	TGTGCCAGCAGCTTCCGGGACATATTCTACGAGCAGTACTTC
TRBV18	NA	13	TRBJ2-5	CASSAGYQETQYF	TGTGCCAGCTCAGCAGGGTACCAAGAGACCCAGTACTTC
TRBV7-9	TRBD2	16	TRBJ2-1	CASSGSLAGGLYEQFF	TGTGCCAGCAGCGGATCACTAGCGGGAGGGCTCTATGAGCAGTTCTTC
TRBV7-9	NA	14	TRBJ1-3	CASSSDENRGTIYF	TGTGCCAGCAGCTCGGACGAAAACCGGGGGACCATATATTTT
TRBV14	NA	14	TRBJ1-2	CASSQALGLYGYTF	TGTGCCAGCAGCCAAGCGTTGGGCCTTTATGGCTACACCTTC
TRBV7-8	TRBD1	13	TRBJ1-2	CASGSGGNYGYTF	TGTGCCAGCGGCTCAGGGGGCAACTATGGCTACACCTTC
TRBV5-1	NA	16	TRBJ2-7	CASNSGDPNLQFEQYF	TGCGCCAGCAACTCCGGGGACCCAAATTTGCAATTCGAGCAGTACTTC
TRBV9	NA	12	TRBJ1-2	CASSKDSYGYTF	TGTGCCAGCAGCAAAGACAGTTATGGCTACACCTTC
TRBV28	NA	16	TRBJ1-3	CASSSRPQLGGNTIYF	TGTGCCAGCAGTTCCCGACCCCAGCTTGGAGGAAACACCATATATTTT
TRBV30	NA	12	TRBJ1-5	CAWSVGPKPQHF	TGTGCCTGGAGTGTAGGCCCGAAGCCCCAGCATTTT